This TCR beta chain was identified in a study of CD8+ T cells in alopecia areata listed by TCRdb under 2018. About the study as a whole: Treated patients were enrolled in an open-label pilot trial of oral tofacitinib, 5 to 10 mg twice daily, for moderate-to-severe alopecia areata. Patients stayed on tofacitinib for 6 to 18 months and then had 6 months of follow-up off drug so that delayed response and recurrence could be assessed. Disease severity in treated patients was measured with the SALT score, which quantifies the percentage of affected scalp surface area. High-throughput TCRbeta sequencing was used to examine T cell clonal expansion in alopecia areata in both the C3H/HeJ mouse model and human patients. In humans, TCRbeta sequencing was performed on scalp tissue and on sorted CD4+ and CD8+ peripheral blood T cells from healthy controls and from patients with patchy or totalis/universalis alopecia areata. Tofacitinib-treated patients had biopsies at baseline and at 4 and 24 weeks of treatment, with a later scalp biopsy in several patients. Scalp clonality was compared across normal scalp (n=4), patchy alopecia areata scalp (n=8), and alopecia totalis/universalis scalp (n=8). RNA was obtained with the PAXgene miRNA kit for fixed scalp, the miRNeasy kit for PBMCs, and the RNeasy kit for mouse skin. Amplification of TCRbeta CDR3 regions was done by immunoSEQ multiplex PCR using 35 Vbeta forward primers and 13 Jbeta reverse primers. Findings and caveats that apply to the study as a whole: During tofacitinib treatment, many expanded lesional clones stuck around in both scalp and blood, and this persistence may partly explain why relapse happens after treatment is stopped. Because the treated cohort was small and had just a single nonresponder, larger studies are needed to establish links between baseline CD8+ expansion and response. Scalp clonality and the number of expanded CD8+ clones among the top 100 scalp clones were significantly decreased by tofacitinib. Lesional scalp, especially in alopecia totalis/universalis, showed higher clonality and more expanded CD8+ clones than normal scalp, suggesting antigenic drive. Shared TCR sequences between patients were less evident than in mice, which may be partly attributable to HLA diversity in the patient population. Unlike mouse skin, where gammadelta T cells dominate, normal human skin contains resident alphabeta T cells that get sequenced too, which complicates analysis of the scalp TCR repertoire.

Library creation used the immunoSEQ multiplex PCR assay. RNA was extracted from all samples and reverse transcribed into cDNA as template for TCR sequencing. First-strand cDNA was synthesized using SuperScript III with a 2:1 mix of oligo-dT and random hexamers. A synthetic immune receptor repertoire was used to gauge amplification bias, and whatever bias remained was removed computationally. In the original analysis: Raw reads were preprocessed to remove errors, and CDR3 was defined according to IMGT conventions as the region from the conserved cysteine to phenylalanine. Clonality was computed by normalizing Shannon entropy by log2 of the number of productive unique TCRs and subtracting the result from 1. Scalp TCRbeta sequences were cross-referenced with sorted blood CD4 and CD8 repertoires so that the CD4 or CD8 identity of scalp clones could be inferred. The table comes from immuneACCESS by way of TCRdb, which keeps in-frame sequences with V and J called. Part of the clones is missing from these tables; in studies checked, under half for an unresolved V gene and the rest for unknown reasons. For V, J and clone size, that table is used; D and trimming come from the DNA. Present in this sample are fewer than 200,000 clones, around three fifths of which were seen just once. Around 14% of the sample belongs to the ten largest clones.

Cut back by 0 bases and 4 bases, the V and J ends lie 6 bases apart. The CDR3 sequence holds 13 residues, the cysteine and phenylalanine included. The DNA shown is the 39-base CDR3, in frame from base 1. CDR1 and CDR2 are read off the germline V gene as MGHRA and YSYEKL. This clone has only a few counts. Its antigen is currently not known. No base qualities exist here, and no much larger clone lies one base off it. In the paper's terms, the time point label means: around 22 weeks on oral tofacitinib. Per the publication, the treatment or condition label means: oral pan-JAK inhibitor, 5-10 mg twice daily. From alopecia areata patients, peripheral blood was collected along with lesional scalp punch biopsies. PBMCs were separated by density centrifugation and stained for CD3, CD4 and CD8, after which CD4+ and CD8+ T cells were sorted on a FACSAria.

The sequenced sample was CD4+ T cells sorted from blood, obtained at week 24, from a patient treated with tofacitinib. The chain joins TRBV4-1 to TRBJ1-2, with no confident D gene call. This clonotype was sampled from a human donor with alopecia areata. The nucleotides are TGCGCCAGCAGCCAAGACGTAGGCTATGGCTACACCTTC. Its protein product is CASSQDVGYGYTF.